These 26 T cell receptor beta chains were sequenced from one sample in a study of blood T cell repertoires in COVID-19. Method: immunoSEQ multiplex PCR; TCRdb's copy keeps in-frame clones and lacks some. The sample holds 85,000 to 95,000 clones, more than 70% seen once. What was sequenced was peripheral blood. All receptors derive from a man aged 55-75 years with acute or convalescent COVID-19.

The chain employs TRBV12-5 and TRBJ1-2; TRBD1 might be the D (5 bases). CDR1 is LGHNT, CDR2 FRNRAP, per germline. This CDR3 is built from 16 residues. V was shortened by 2 bases and J by 1 base, with 14 bases between the two germline ends. The CDR3 spells CASGLRQGNFNYGYTF. CDR3 bases: TGTGCTAGTGGTTTGAGGCAGGGTAATTTTAACTATGGCTACACCTTC.

The V call is TRBV28, the J call TRBJ1-5; maybe TRBD1 (5 bases). Trimming pared 3 bases from V and 3 bases from J, leaving 12 bases between. Germline-derived CDR1 and CDR2 are MDHEN and SYDVKM. This CDR3 region has 15 residues. The CDR3: CASSLGQGLNQPQHF. CDR3 DNA: TGTGCCAGCAGTTTGGGTCAGGGACTCAATCAGCCCCAGCATTTT.

The chain recombines TRBV5-6 with TRBJ2-7, with 8 nucleotides matching TRBD1. Unmatched junction bases numbered 11, after V lost 5 bases and J lost 1 base. This CDR3 spans 16 amino acids. From germline, CDR1 is SGHDT and CDR2 YYEEEE. The CDR3 spells CASRLAGGMLSYEQYF. Written as DNA, the CDR3 is TGTGCCAGCAGACTTGCAGGGGGCATGTTGTCCTACGAGCAGTACTTC.

This chain connects TRBV5-1 to TRBJ1-1; maybe TRBD1 (5 bases). The CDR3 loop spans 14 amino acids. Trimming removed 0 bases at V and 0 bases at J, with 6 bases between. Germline V gene sequence: CDR1 SGHRS, CDR2 YFSETQ. CDR3 bases: TGCGCCAGCAGCTTGGGGACACTGAACACTGAAGCTTTCTTT. This translates into CASSLGTLNTEAFF.

In this sample, this clone turned up a few times. The CDR3 sequence is CASSPGTGGGRIYGYTF. For the CDR3, the DNA is TGTGCCAGCAGCCCTGGGACAGGGGGCGGGAGGATCTATGGCTACACCTTC. The V gene is TRBV5-6, the J gene TRBJ1-2; 12 nucleotides line up with TRBD1. V gave up 4 bases and J gave up 4 bases; unmatched junction bases: 11. This CDR3 has 17 amino acids. The germline V gene has CDR1 SGHDT and CDR2 YYEEEE.

The count of this clone is one. V gene TRBV4-1 combines with J gene TRBJ1-1, with D unresolved. With 0 bases removed from V and 4 bases from J, the gap between germline ends came to 12 bases. Per germline, CDR1 MGHRA and CDR2 YSYEKL. The CDR3 sequence is 15 residues long. This CDR3 is CASSQDWPGSTEAFF. The CDR3 nucleotides read TGCGCCAGCAGCCAAGATTGGCCTGGGAGCACTGAAGCTTTCTTT.

This chain connects TRBV19 to TRBJ2-1; 8 bases are shared with TRBD2. V shed 5 bases and J 2 bases; nucleotides not matched to a gene: 2. Germline CDR1 reads LNHDA; CDR2 reads SQIVND (reference sequence). The CDR3 spans 14 residues. The CDR3 DNA sequence: TGTGCCAGTAGTGCACTAGCGGCCTACAATGAGCAGTTCTTC. The encoded protein is CASSALAAYNEQFF.

The chain links TRBV19 to TRBJ1-5, with D perhaps TRBD1 (5 bases). Germline-derived CDR1 and CDR2 are LNHDA and SQIVND (reference sequence). Trimming shortened V by 5 bases and J by 3 bases, and 8 bases separated the two germline ends. The CDR3 sequence is 13 residues long. The CDR3 nucleotides are TGTGCCAGTAGTGAGACAGCCAATCAGCCCCAGCATTTT. This encodes CASSETANQPQHF. The variable domain in full, completed from reference TRBV19 and TRBJ1-5, reads DGGITQSPKYLFRKEGQNVTLSCEQNLNHDAMYWYRQDPGQGLRLIYYSQIVNDFQKGDIAEGYSVSREKKESFPLTVTSAQKNPTAFYLCASSETANQPQHFGDGTRLSIL.

This clone was found a few times. The CDR3 DNA sequence: TGTGCCTGCGCCGGGACAGCCAATTCACCCCTCCACTTT. Translating it yields CACAGTANSPLHF. This chain connects TRBV6-5 to TRBJ1-6; 7 bases are shared with TRBD1. The V gene end was trimmed by 11 bases and the J gene end by 7 bases; junction bases not matched to a gene: 8. Germline V gene sequence: CDR1 MNHEY, CDR2 SVGAGI. The CDR3 is made up of 13 amino acids.

This clone was seen a handful of times. The V gene is TRBV6-5, the J gene TRBJ1-1; D not certain. V lost 2 bases and J 3 bases, leaving 7 bases between the germline ends. Germline V CDR1 and CDR2: MNHEY, SVGAGI. This CDR3 region has 13 residues. The CDR3 region is CASSYREHTEAFF. The DNA for the CDR3 is TGTGCCAGCAGTTACAGGGAGCACACTGAAGCTTTCTTT.

This clone was seen only a few times. The rearrangement uses TRBV5-1 and TRBJ2-3; perhaps TRBD2 as D (5 bases). The CDR3 has 15 amino acids. The ends were cut back, 3 bases at V and 2 bases at J, with 13 bases in the middle. From germline, CDR1 is SGHRS and CDR2 YFSETQ. CDR3 nucleotides: TGCGCCAGCAGCTCCGGACTGGTCTCCACAGATACGCAGTATTTT. Its protein product is CASSSGLVSTDTQYF.

In nucleotides, the CDR3 is TGTGCCAGCAGCTCCGGGACAGGTTGGTACGAGCAGTACTTC. As protein: CASSSGTGWYEQYF. The V call is TRBV9, the J call TRBJ2-7, with TRBD1 matching 8 bases. After removal of 4 bases from V and 4 bases from J, the junction contained 7 bases not matched to a gene. The CDR3 length is 14 residues. Germline values: CDR1 SGDLS, CDR2 YYNGEE.

DNA for the CDR3: TGTGCCAGCAGTTCCAGGGTTACCTACGAGCAGTACTTC. Translation gives CASSSRVTYEQYF. The chain has TRBV27 and TRBJ2-7; a possible D gene is TRBD1 (5 bases). The CDR3 covers 13 residues. With 4 bases removed from V and 2 bases from J, the gap between germline ends came to 9 bases. Germline V gene lookup returns CDR1 MNHEY and CDR2 SMNVEV (reference sequence).

On this clone: At one end, the junction sequence differs from germline, possibly due to a read error. The chain combines TRBV5-6 with TRBJ1-4; tentatively, D is TRBD1 (5 bases). The length of the CDR3 is 14 residues. CDR1 and CDR2 from the germline V gene are SGHDT and YYEEEE. This CDR3 is CASSLAGRNEKLFF. CDR3 in DNA: TGTGCCAGCAGTTTGGCAGGGAGGAATGAAAAACTGTTTTTT.

The chain carries TRBV19 and TRBJ2-1; TRBD2 aligns across 8 bases. The germline gives CDR1 LNHDA, CDR2 SQIVND (reference sequence). The CDR3 length is 15 residues. J was trimmed by 6 bases and V by 3 bases; bases with no gene match: 7. CDR3 DNA: TGTGCCAGTAGTATTGGGGGACTAGTCGGCAATGAGCAGTTCTTC. Translated, it gives CASSIGGLVGNEQFF.

V is TRBV11-2 and J is TRBJ2-3; weak D call: TRBD2 (5 bases). Germline values: CDR1 SGHAT, CDR2 FQNNGV. The CDR3 is 15 residues long. The V end was cut by 3 bases, the J end by 0 bases, with 10 bases between. The CDR3 region has the DNA TGTGCCAGCAGCTTGCCCGGGGATAGCACAGATACGCAGTATTTT. Protein sequence: CASSLPGDSTDTQYF.

This chain uses TRBV7-8 with TRBJ1-2; 7 bases align to TRBD1. The germline V gene has CDR1 SGHVS and CDR2 FQNEAQ. CDR3 length equals 15 residues. With 5 bases clipped from V and 7 bases from J, the junction kept 13 bases outside the gene matches. The CDR3 sequence is CASSHAITGVSGYTF. The CDR3 coding sequence is TGTGCCAGCAGCCACGCTATCACAGGGGTTAGTGGCTACACCTTC. The whole variable domain, remainder taken from reference TRBV7-8 and TRBJ1-2, is GAGVSQSPRYKVAKRGQDVALRCDPISGHVSLFWYQQALGQGPEFLTYFQNEAQLDKSGLPSDRFFAERPEGSVSTLKIQRTQQEDSAVYLCASSHAITGVSGYTFGSGTRLTVV.

The rearrangement links TRBV6-5 to TRBJ1-1; D is perhaps TRBD1 (6 bases). Per the germline V gene, CDR1 is MNHEY and CDR2 is SVGAGI. The CDR3 covers 13 residues. V lost 6 bases and J 2 bases, leaving 10 bases between the germline ends. The CDR3 sequence is CASRRTENTEAFF. The CDR3 nucleotides are TGTGCCAGCAGAAGGACAGAAAACACTGAAGCTTTCTTT.

This clone came up once. The rearrangement uses TRBV30 and TRBJ1-1; D is undetermined. Trimming shortened V by 2 bases and J by 1 base, and 11 bases separated the two germline ends. There are 14 residues in the CDR3. CDR1 is GTSNPN and CDR2 is SVGIG in the germline V gene (reference sequence). CDR3 in amino acids: CAWSRGQTNTEAFF. CDR3 bases: TGTGCCTGGAGTCGAGGGCAGACGAACACTGAAGCTTTCTTT.

The V and J genes are TRBV5-1 and TRBJ1-1; 7 bases are shared with TRBD1. The V gene end was trimmed by 3 bases and the J gene end by 0 bases; junction bases not matched to a gene: 11. Per the germline V gene, CDR1 is SGHRS and CDR2 is YFSETQ. This CDR3 comprises 17 residues. CDR3 residues: CASSSRQGMMMNTEAFF. Written as DNA, the CDR3 is TGCGCCAGCAGCTCCAGACAGGGCATGATGATGAACACTGAAGCTTTCTTT.

The V call is TRBV4-2, the J call TRBJ2-7; tentative D call: TRBD2 (6 bases). The V and J ends lost 0 bases and 0 bases respectively, with 18 bases between them. This CDR3 has 18 residues. In germline, CDR1 is LGHNA, CDR2 YNFKEQ. CDR3 coding DNA: TGTGCCAGCAGCCAAGAGGTACTAGCTTCTGCAAGCTCCTACGAGCAGTACTTC. Translation: CASSQEVLASASSYEQYF.

V gene TRBV9 combines with J gene TRBJ2-1; 9 positions match TRBD2. Germline CDR1 is SGDLS and CDR2 is YYNGEE. The J segment lost 3 bases and the V segment lost 0 bases, leaving 10 bases of the junction unmatched. The CDR3 contains 18 residues. CDR3 bases: TGTGCCAGCAGCGTAGGATTGGGCCATAGCGGGAGCTACAATGAGCAGTTCTTC. Translating gives CASSVGLGHSGSYNEQFF.

The V call is TRBV30, the J call TRBJ2-4; unclear D gene. Deletions cut 8 bases from V and 1 base from J, with 15 bases between. The CDR3 extends over 14 amino acids. CDR1 is GTSNPN and CDR2 is SVGIG in the germline V gene (reference sequence). The CDR3 bases are TGTGCCCCTAGACGTAACTGCGCCAAAAACATTCAGTACTTC. This translates into CAPRRNCAKNIQYF.

The CDR3 region is CASIVGTALSYEQYF. In DNA form, the CDR3 reads TGTGCCAGCATCGTCGGGACAGCCCTATCCTACGAGCAGTACTTC. The rearrangement joins TRBV5-8 to TRBJ2-7, with TRBD1 identical over 7 bases. There are 15 residues in the CDR3. The germline gives CDR1 SGHTS, CDR2 YDEGEE. Losses at the gene ends were 6 bases for V and 1 base for J; bases not matched to a gene: 10.

The chain links TRBV19 to TRBJ2-2, with TRBD1 matching over 12 bases. V lost 9 bases, J lost 6 bases, and 17 bases stayed unmatched. Per germline, CDR1 LNHDA and CDR2 SQIVND (reference sequence). This CDR3 is built from 18 residues. The CDR3: CARKGGQGAFRLAGELFF. CDR3 DNA sequence: TGTGCCAGGAAAGGGGGACAGGGGGCCTTCAGGCTGGCCGGGGAGCTGTTTTTT.

The chain links TRBV5-1 to TRBJ1-6; a weak D match, TRBD1 (6 bases). Between the trimmed V and J ends, which lost 4 bases and 6 bases, there was a span of 14 bases. This CDR3 is built from 15 residues. The germline V gene has CDR1 SGHRS and CDR2 YFSETQ. In DNA form, the CDR3 reads TGCGCCAGCAGCCGAGAGGACAGTTCTAATTCACCCCTCCACTTT. Encoded protein: CASSREDSSNSPLHF.